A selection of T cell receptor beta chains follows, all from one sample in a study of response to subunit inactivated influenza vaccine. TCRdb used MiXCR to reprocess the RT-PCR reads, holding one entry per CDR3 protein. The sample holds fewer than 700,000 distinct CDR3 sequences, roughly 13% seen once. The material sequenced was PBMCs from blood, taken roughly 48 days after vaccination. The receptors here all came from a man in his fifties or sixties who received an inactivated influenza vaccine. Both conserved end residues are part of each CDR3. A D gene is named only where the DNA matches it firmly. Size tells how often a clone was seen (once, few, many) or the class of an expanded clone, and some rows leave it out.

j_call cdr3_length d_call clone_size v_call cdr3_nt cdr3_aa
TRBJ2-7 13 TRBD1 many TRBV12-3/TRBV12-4 TGTGCCAGCAGCAGGACAGGGGGCTACGAGCAGTACTTC CASSRTGGYEQYF
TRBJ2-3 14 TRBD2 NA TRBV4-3 TGCGCCAGCAGCCAGGGACTACTCACAGATACGCAGTATTTT CASSQGLLTDTQYF
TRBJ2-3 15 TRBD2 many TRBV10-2 TGCGCCAGCAGTGGGGGGACTAGCGGCACAGATACGCAGTATTTT CASSGGTSGTDTQYF
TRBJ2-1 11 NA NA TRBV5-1 TGCGCCAGCACCTGGAGAAGTGAGCAGTTCTTC CASTWRSEQFF
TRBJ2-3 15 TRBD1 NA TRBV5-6 TGTGCCAGCAGCCTGGACAGGGGGCTAAAAGATACGCAGTATTTT CASSLDRGLKDTQYF
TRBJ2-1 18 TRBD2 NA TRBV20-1 TGCAGTGCTGGGGACGGGGTTGGTAAGCGGGGGGGCAGCAATGAGCAGTTCTTC CSAGDGVGKRGGSNEQFF
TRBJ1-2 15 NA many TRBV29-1 TGCAGCGTTGAAGATCAGGAGAAGTGGGGCTATGGCTACACCTTC CSVEDQEKWGYGYTF
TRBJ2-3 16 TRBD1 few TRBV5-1 TGCGCCAGCAGCTTGGGTGGGACAGCCAGCACAGATACGCAGTATTTT CASSLGGTASTDTQYF
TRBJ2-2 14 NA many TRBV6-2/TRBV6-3 TGTGCCAGCAGTTTGGGTCTGAACACCGGGGAGCTGTTTTTT CASSLGLNTGELFF
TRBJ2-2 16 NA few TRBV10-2 TGCGCCAGCAGTGGAAGCTGGACAGTGAACACCGGGGAGCTGTTTTTT CASSGSWTVNTGELFF
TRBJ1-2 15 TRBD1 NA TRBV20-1 TGCAGTGCTAGAGGGTTGGACAGGGGGCTTAGGGGCTACACCTTC CSARGLDRGLRGYTF
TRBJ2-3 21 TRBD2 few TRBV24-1 TGTGCCACCAGTGCCCTAACTCGGACTAGCGGGAGAAGGATGGGCCCAGATACGCAGTATTTT CATSALTRTSGRRMGPDTQYF
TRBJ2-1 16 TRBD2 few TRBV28 TGTGCCAGCAGTTTAGTAGCGGGGGGGCTCAACAATGAGCAGTTCTTC CASSLVAGGLNNEQFF
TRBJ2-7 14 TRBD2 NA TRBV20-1 TGCAGTGCGCGGACTAGCGGGGGGACCTCCGGGCAGTACTTC CSARTSGGTSGQYF
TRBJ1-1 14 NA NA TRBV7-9 TGTGCCAGCAGCTTAGGGCATGGTGTTACTGAAGCTTTCTTT CASSLGHGVTEAFF
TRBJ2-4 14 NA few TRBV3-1 TGTGCCAGCAGCCAAGAAACAGTTAAAAACATTCAGTACTTC CASSQETVKNIQYF
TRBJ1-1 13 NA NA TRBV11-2 TGTGCCAGCAGCTTTATCGTGAACACTGAAGCTTTCTTT CASSFIVNTEAFF
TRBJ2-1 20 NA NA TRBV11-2 TGTGCCAGCAGCTTAGTTGGACAGGGTAGGGGAGGGGGAGTATACAATGAGCAGTTCTTC CASSLVGQGRGGGVYNEQFF
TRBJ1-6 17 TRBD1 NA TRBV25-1 TGTGCCAGCAGTGGCCGGGACAGGGTAGGATTCGGGTCACCCCTCCACTTT CASSGRDRVGFGSPLHF
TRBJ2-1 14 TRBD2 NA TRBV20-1 TGCAGTGCTAGTAGAAGCGGGAGGGCCGATGAGCAGTTCTTC CSASRSGRADEQFF
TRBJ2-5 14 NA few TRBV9 TGTGCCAGCAGCGTGTCGCCGGGACAAGAGACCCAGTACTTC CASSVSPGQETQYF
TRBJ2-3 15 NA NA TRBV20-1 TGCAGTGCTAGGTCCGGGGGCATAAGGGGAGATACGCAGTATTTT CSARSGGIRGDTQYF
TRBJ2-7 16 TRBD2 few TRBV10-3 TGTGCCATCAGTGCGGGCTTAGCGGGGGGACTCTACGAGCAGTACTTC CAISAGLAGGLYEQYF
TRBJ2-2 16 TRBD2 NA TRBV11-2 TGTGCCAGCAGCTTAGGACTAGCGGGGGGGCACGGGGAGCTGTTTTTT CASSLGLAGGHGELFF
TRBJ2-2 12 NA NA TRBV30 TGTGCCTGGAGCCACTCGACCGGGGAGCTGTTTTTT CAWSHSTGELFF
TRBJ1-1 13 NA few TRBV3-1 TGTGCCAGCAGCCAACAAGGGATCGGTGAAGCTTTCTTT CASSQQGIGEAFF
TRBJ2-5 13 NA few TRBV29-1 TGCAGCGGGGCCCGCGCGGGCTCAGAGACCCAGTACTTC CSGARAGSETQYF
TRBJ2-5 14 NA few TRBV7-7 TGTGCCAGCAGCTACAACAGGGTCCGTGAGACCCAGTACTTC CASSYNRVRETQYF
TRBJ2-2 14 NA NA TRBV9 TGTGCCAGCAGCGTGGTCCCCGGTGGCGGGGAGCTGTTTTTT CASSVVPGGGELFF
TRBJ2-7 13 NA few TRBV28 TGTGCCAGCAGTTTAACGAGGCCCTACGAGCAGTACTTC CASSLTRPYEQYF
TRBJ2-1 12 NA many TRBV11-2 TGTGCCAGCAGCTACGACTCCTCCGGGCAGTTCTTC CASSYDSSGQFF
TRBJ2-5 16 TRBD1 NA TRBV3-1 TGTGCCAGCAGCCACGATGGGACAGAGAACCAAGAGACCCAGTACTTC CASSHDGTENQETQYF
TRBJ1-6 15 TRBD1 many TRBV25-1 TGTGCCAGCAGTGGGTGGGACAGAAATAATTCACCCCTCCACTTT CASSGWDRNNSPLHF
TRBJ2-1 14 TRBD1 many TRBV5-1 TGTGCCAGCAGTTTCGGACAGGGGTACAATGAGCAGTTCTTC CASSFGQGYNEQFF
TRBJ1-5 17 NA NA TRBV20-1 TGCAGTGCTAAGAGCAGGGCTAGGGGACTCAGCAATCAGCCCCAGCATTTT CSAKSRARGLSNQPQHF
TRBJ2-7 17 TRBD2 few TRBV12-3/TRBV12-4 TGTGCCAGCAGTTATCTCAGACTAGCGGGGCTCAACGACGAGCAGTACTTC CASSYLRLAGLNDEQYF
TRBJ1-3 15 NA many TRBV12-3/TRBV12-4 TGTGCCAGCATCCTCCCGGTATACTCTGGAAACACCATATATTTT CASILPVYSGNTIYF
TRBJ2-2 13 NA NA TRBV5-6 TGTGCCAGCAGCTTGCAGTTTACCGGGGAGCTGTTTTTT CASSLQFTGELFF
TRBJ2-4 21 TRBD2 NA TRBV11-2 TGTGCCAGCAGCTTAGGAAGAGGACTAGCGGGAGGTGGATGGGCCAAAAACATTCAGTACTTC CASSLGRGLAGGGWAKNIQYF
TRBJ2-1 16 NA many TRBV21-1 TGTGCCAACCGATTCTCGGGACTAGCGAATTACAATGAGCAGTTCTTC CANRFSGLANYNEQFF
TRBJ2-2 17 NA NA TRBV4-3 TGCGCCAGCAGCCAATATTTCAAACGAGTGAACACCGGGGAGCTGTTTTTT CASSQYFKRVNTGELFF
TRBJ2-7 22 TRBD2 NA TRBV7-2 TGTGCCAGCAGCTACCCCGGGACTAGCGGGGTCAATTGGGGACTGAGCTCCTACGAGCAGTACTTC CASSYPGTSGVNWGLSSYEQYF
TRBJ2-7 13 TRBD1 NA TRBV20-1 TGCAGTGCCCCGGGGACAGGCCTCTACGAGCAGTACTTC CSAPGTGLYEQYF
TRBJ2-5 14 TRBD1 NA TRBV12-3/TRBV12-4 TGTGCCAGCAGACCGGGACAGGGACAAGAGACCCAGTACTTC CASRPGQGQETQYF
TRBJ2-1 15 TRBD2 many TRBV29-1 TGCAGCGTTCGGACTAGCGGGGGGTCTTACAATGAGCAGTTCTTC CSVRTSGGSYNEQFF
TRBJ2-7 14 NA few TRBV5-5 TGTGCCAGCAGCTTGACAGGCTACTCCTACGAGCAGTACTTC CASSLTGYSYEQYF
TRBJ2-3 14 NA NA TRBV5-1 TGCGCCAGCAGCTTACAAGACCCCGCAGATACGCAGTATTTT CASSLQDPADTQYF
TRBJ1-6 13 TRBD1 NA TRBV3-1 TGTGCCAGTACAAGGGGGCTTGATTCACCCCTCCACTTT CASTRGLDSPLHF
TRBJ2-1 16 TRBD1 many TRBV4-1 TGCGCCAGCAGCCCATTAGGGGACAGGGATTACAATGAGCAGTTCTTC CASSPLGDRDYNEQFF
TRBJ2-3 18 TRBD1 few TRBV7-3 TGTGCCAGCAGCCTGGCCGTTGGTCGGGGACAGTCCACAGATACGCAGTATTTT CASSLAVGRGQSTDTQYF
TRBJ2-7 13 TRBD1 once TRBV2 TGTGCCAGCAGGGGGACAGGGTCCCACGAGCAGTACTTC CASRGTGSHEQYF
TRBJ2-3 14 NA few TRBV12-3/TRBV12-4 TGTGCCAGCAGTTTAGGGGGGAGCCCAGATACGCAGTATTTT CASSLGGSPDTQYF
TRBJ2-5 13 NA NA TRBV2 TGTGCCAGCAGTCAGGACGTTGGAGAGACCCAGTACTTC CASSQDVGETQYF
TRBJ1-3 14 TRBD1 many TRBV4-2 TGTGCCAGCAGCCGACAGGGCTCTGGAAACACCATATATTTT CASSRQGSGNTIYF
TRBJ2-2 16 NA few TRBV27 TGTGCCAGCAGTTCCCGGTGGAAAGGGGGCACCGGGGAGCTGTTTTTT CASSSRWKGGTGELFF
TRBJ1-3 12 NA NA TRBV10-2 TGCGCCAGCAGGCCAGCAGGAAACACCATATATTTT CASRPAGNTIYF
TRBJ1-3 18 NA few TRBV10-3 TGTGCCATCGGGGGCGACAGGCGCCGAAATAGCTCTGGAAACACCATATATTTT CAIGGDRRRNSSGNTIYF
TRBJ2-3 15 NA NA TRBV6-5 TGTGCCAGCAGTTACGCGGGAACCTACACAGATACGCAGTATTTT CASSYAGTYTDTQYF
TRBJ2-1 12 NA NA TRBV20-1 TGCAGTGCTAATATGGGGGGAGCTAGGCAGTTCTTC CSANMGGARQFF
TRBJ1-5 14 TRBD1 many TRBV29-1 TGCAGCGTGGGGACAGGGGCCTACGGTCAGCCCCAGCATTTT CSVGTGAYGQPQHF